This T cell receptor (beta chain) appears in the sequencing data of a study of blood T cell repertoires in COVID-19. Study-level background: Sources were T cells, B-cell-depleted T cells, or PBMCs; the material itself was cDNA or gDNA.

The V end lost 0 bases, the J end lost 7 bases, and 10 bases lay between the germline ends. The CDR3 runs to 15 residues. Germline CDR1 reads MNHEY; CDR2 reads SVGAGI. Method: immunoSEQ multiplex PCR; TCRdb's copy keeps in-frame clones and lacks some. The sample consists of some 50,000 clones, around 68% of them appearing once. The sequence came from a woman in her seventies with acute or convalescent COVID-19. The rearrangement links TRBV6-5 to TRBJ1-6, with D possibly being TRBD1 (5 bases). The sequencing sample was made of peripheral blood. Here the CDR3 reads CASSYSTVRNSPLHF. CDR3 bases: TGTGCCAGCAGTTACTCGACAGTCAGAAATTCACCCCTCCACTTT.